Below are 18 T cell receptor beta chains sequenced from a single sample in a study of Ad26.COV2.S vaccination and SARS-CoV-2 variants. Described treatment: some 20 received Ad26.COV2.S at low or high dose, single or two shots; 5 received placebo; per-sample allocation not given. Day 63 following the first vaccine or placebo injection was when the samples were taken. The protocol was immunoSEQ multiplex PCR, while the TCRdb copy is restricted to in-frame clones and leaves out a portion. The sample has about 480,000 clones, around 88% seen once. This sample comprised peripheral blood, obtained in a trial of Ad26.COV2.S vaccine versus placebo. These receptors all come from a person between 18 and 65 years old who received the Ad26.COV2.S COVID-19 vaccine or a placebo.

The chain carries TRBV6-4 and TRBJ2-3, with 12 bases matching TRBD2. With V trimmed by 4 bases and J by 5 bases, 4 bases remained unmatched. Germline CDR1 MRHNA, CDR2 SNTAGT. The CDR3 extends over 15 amino acids. CDR3 nucleotides: TGTGCCAGCAGTGTGACTAGCGGGAGTGGAGATACGCAGTATTTT. Translating gives CASSVTSGSGDTQYF.

The rearrangement uses TRBV28 and TRBJ1-5; 9 bases fit TRBD1. Looked up from germline, CDR1 is MDHEN and CDR2 is SYDVKM. The V and J ends lost 6 bases and 1 base, in that order; junction bases with no gene match: 7. The CDR3 has 16 residues. In nucleotides, the CDR3 is TGTGCCAGCAGGACTACAGGGGGCCGAAGCAATCAGCCCCAGCATTTT. Amino acid sequence: CASRTTGGRSNQPQHF.

The rearrangement uses TRBV19 and TRBJ1-5; unclear D gene. The CDR3 runs to 12 residues. Germline V gives CDR1 LNHDA, CDR2 SQIVND (reference sequence). Trimming took off 4 bases at V and 6 bases at J, with 7 bases between the two ends. CDR3 amino acids: CASSTPPQPQHF. The CDR3 bases are TGTGCCAGTAGTACTCCGCCTCAGCCCCAGCATTTT.

CDR3 region: CASSRQMYEQYF. In DNA, the CDR3 is TGCGCCAGCAGTCGTCAGATGTACGAGCAGTACTTC. The genes are TRBV23-1 and TRBJ2-7; D call uncertain. TRBV23-1 is marked as an open reading frame, function uncertain. V shed 4 bases and J shed 4 bases, with 8 bases lying between them. The CDR3 runs 12 residues.

This clone was found once. The chain has TRBV27 and TRBJ2-7; the D call may be TRBD1 or TRBD2 (5 bases each). Trimming pared 2 bases from V and 9 bases from J, leaving 20 bases between. The CDR3 consists of 15 residues. Germline V CDR1 and CDR2: MNHEY, SMNVEV (reference sequence). CDR3 residues: CASSLGARDPLGQYF. The CDR3 DNA follows: TGTGCCAGCAGTTTAGGTGCGAGGGACCCCTTGGGGCAGTACTTC.

In its sample, this clone was seen a few times. Other DNA sequences in the sample encode the same CDR3. The chain has TRBV5-1 and TRBJ1-1; D gene ambiguous. Germline loops: CDR1 SGHRS, CDR2 YFSETQ. Trimming removed 0 bases at V and 1 base at J, with 10 bases between. The CDR3 has 15 residues. The CDR3 reads CASSLDGRPNTEAFF. The CDR3 coding sequence is TGCGCCAGCAGCTTGGATGGCAGACCGAACACTGAAGCTTTCTTT.

The chain couples TRBV16 to TRBJ1-5; D is possibly TRBD1 (5 bases). This CDR3 is 16 amino acids long. V was shortened by 0 bases and J by 6 bases, with 15 bases between the two germline ends. In germline, CDR1 is KGHSY, CDR2 FQNENV. The CDR3 DNA follows: TGTGCCAGCAGCCAATCCTCATGGAGGGGAGGTCAGCCCCAGCATTTT. Amino acid sequence: CASSQSSWRGGQPQHF.

The chain has TRBV19 and TRBJ2-7, with D possibly matching TRBD2 (6 bases). The CDR3 length is 14 residues. The V end was cut by 2 bases, the J end by 3 bases, with 11 bases between. The germline gives CDR1 LNHDA, CDR2 SQIVND (reference sequence). The CDR3: CASSIRLEGYEQYF. In DNA, the CDR3 is TGTGCCAGTAGTATACGGTTGGAGGGCTACGAGCAGTACTTC.

With respect to this clone: The identical CDR3 is also encoded by other nucleotide sequences in the sample. The rearrangement joins TRBV5-1 to TRBJ2-3; TRBD2 might be the D (6 bases). V was pared by 1 base and J by 3 bases, with 12 bases between. Germline CDR1 is SGHRS and CDR2 is YFSETQ. The length of the CDR3 is 15 residues. CDR3 nucleotide sequence: TGCGCCAGCAGCTTGCGGGGGATGGGAACAGATACGCAGTATTTT. It yields the protein CASSLRGMGTDTQYF.

With respect to this clone: At one of its ends the junction is not consistent with the germline gene, which may arise from a read error. V is TRBV4-1 and J is TRBJ1-1, with TRBD1 as a possible D gene (5 bases). The CDR3 loop spans 14 amino acids. CDR1 is MGHRA, CDR2 YSYEKL, per germline. CDR3 DNA sequence: TGCGCCAGCAGCCAAGATATAGGGCGGATTGGGGCCTCGTTT. It specifies CASSQDIGRIGASF.

The gene calls are TRBV3-1 (or the pseudogene TRBV3-2) and TRBJ2-1, with a possible D match to TRBD2 (6 bases). CDR1 and CDR2 from the germline V gene are LGHDT and YNNKEL (reference sequence). Trimming pared 2 bases from V and 12 bases from J, leaving 14 bases between. The CDR3 sequence is 13 residues long. CDR3 nucleotides: TGTGCCAGCAGCCAAAGGGCGGGATTGGGGCAGTTCTTC. Residues: CASSQRAGLGQFF.

This clone showed up just a few times. The V gene is TRBV4-2, the J gene TRBJ2-7; 11 bases are shared with TRBD1. The J segment lost 3 bases and the V segment lost 0 bases, leaving 4 bases of the junction unmatched. Germline V gene sequence: CDR1 LGHNA, CDR2 YNFKEQ. This CDR3 is 16 amino acids long. The CDR3 DNA reads as TGTGCCAGCAGCCAAGAAGCCGGGACAGGGGGCTACGAGCAGTACTTC. Translation: CASSQEAGTGGYEQYF.

This chain links TRBV28 with TRBJ1-4; 10 positions match TRBD1. The V gene end was trimmed by 6 bases and the J gene end by 5 bases; junction bases not matched to a gene: 12. The CDR3 runs to 17 residues. Germline V CDR1 and CDR2: MDHEN, SYDVKM. CDR3 residues: CASSHLGQGTTNEKLFF. For the CDR3, the DNA is TGTGCCAGCAGCCATCTGGGACAGGGGACCACAAATGAAAAACTGTTTTTT.

This chain connects TRBV5-5 to TRBJ1-4; D gene unclear. Germline V gene sequence: CDR1 SGHKS, CDR2 YYEKEE (reference sequence). V shed 2 bases and J shed 0 bases, with 14 bases lying between them. The CDR3 has 17 residues. CDR3 residues: CASSFLGRVATNEKLFF. For the CDR3, the DNA is TGTGCCAGCAGCTTTCTAGGACGGGTCGCAACTAATGAAAAACTGTTTTTT.

This chain connects TRBV30 to TRBJ2-2; no definite D call. The germline gives CDR1 GTSNPN, CDR2 SVGIG (reference sequence). Trimming stripped 8 bases from V and 0 bases from J, with 13 bases between. CDR3 size: 14 residues. The DNA for the CDR3 is TGTGCCCGACGGTCCACCTCGAACACCGGGGAGCTGTTTTTT. Amino acid sequence: CARRSTSNTGELFF.

CDR3 coding DNA: TGTGCCAGTAGTATGTATACAGGGTCTGGGGCCAACGTCCTGACTTTC. Its protein product is CASSMYTGSGANVLTF. The V and J genes are TRBV19 and TRBJ2-6, with D possibly matching TRBD1 (6 bases). The V end lost 3 bases, the J end lost 1 base, and 10 bases lay between the germline ends. This CDR3 is built from 16 residues. Per germline, CDR1 LNHDA and CDR2 SQIVND (reference sequence).

The genes are TRBV11-2 and TRBJ2-7, with D unresolved. The CDR3 covers 14 residues. The V end lost 5 bases, the J end lost 0 bases, and 11 bases lay between the germline ends. Per the germline V gene, CDR1 is SGHAT and CDR2 is FQNNGV. Here the CDR3 reads CASSRKDSSYEQYF. The CDR3 DNA reads as TGTGCCAGCAGCAGGAAAGACTCCTCCTACGAGCAGTACTTC. The full variable domain, with the rest looked up from reference TRBV11-2 and TRBJ2-7, is EAGVAQSPRYKIIEKRQSVAFWCNPISGHATLYWYQQILGQGPKLLIQFQNNGVVDDSQLPKDRFSAERLKGVDSTLKIQPAKLEDSAVYLCASSRKDSSYEQYFGPGTRLTVT.

This chain links TRBV10-3 with TRBJ2-1, with D perhaps assigned TRBD1 or TRBD2 (7 bases each). The V end was cut by 0 bases, the J end by 2 bases, with 17 bases between. This CDR3 contains 18 residues. Germline-derived CDR1 and CDR2 are ENHRY and SYGVKD. CDR3 in amino acids: CAISESTQGGDTYNEQFF. The CDR3 DNA sequence: TGTGCCATCAGTGAGTCGACTCAGGGGGGGGACACCTACAATGAGCAGTTCTTC.